This TCR beta chain appears in the sequencing data of a study of identical twins. The study, taken as a whole, reports: Memory repertoires showed no such pattern, whereas abundant cord blood beta clonotypes carried fewer insertions.

The CDR3 runs 15 residues. J lost 7 bases, V lost 2 bases, and 6 bases had no gene match. Per germline, CDR1 MNHNS and CDR2 SASEGT. Points on this clonotype: Its antigen remains unknown.

It was template switching that added a universal primer site, and there were unique molecular identifiers on the cDNA. TCRdb reprocessed the 5' RACE reads with MiXCR, giving one entry per CDR3 protein. The sample yields roughly 1,500,000 distinct CDR3 sequences, about 30% seen once. This sequence was found in a newborn girl in good health. The specimen was cord blood. This chain joins TRBV6-1 and TRBJ2-1; 9 nucleotides agree with TRBD2. CDR3 region: CASSEPVGLANEQFF. The CDR3 region has the DNA TGTGCCAGCAGTGAACCCGTAGGACTAGCGAATGAGCAGTTCTTC.